These T cell receptor beta chains were read from a single sample in a study of breast tumors, draining lymph nodes, adjacent tissues. TCRdb re-called the multiplex PCR reads through MiXCR, storing one row per CDR3 protein. In the table there are approximately 280,000 distinct CDR3 sequences, more than 30% of which are singletons. Sequencing used axillary lymph node tissue. These receptors came from a female donor with breast cancer. Some clones in this sample may be carry-over from other donors' samples. CDR3s include the opening cysteine and the closing phenylalanine or tryptophan. D genes are given only for firm matches. Size is omitted from some rows. Given values are once, few, many or a class for expanded clones.

clone size,V gene,J gene,D gene,CDR3 protein,CDR3 DNA
many,TRBV5-1,TRBJ2-1,-,CASSLLTGLNNEQFF,TGCGCCAGCAGCTTGCTCACGGGACTTAACAATGAGCAGTTCTTC
many,TRBV24-1,TRBJ2-3,TRBD1,CATSDIRDRGVADTQYF,TGTGCCACCAGTGATATCCGGGACAGGGGGGTGGCAGATACGCAGTATTTT
few,TRBV5-6,TRBJ1-1,TRBD1,CASSSPGGANTEAFF,TGTGCCAGCAGCTCCCCAGGGGGGGCGAACACTGAAGCTTTCTTT
-,TRBV2,TRBJ2-3,TRBD2,CASRDSSGRIDTQYF,TGTGCCAGCAGGGATTCTAGCGGGAGGATAGATACGCAGTATTTT
many,TRBV20-1,TRBJ1-5,-,CSATDTHSNQPQHF,TGCAGTGCTACCGACACCCATAGCAATCAGCCCCAGCATTTT
-,TRBV5-6,TRBJ1-5,-,CASSTGSGGNQPQHF,TGTGCCAGCAGTACAGGGTCCGGGGGCAATCAGCCCCAGCATTTT
many,TRBV20-1,TRBJ2-2,TRBD1,CSAPGQGNIGELFF,TGCAGTGCTCCGGGACAGGGGAATATCGGGGAGCTGTTTTTT
-,TRBV5-1,TRBJ2-3,-,CASSLDSSTHTQYF,TGCGCCAGCAGCTTGGACAGCAGCACACACACGCAGTATTTC
once,TRBV9,TRBJ1-6,-,CASSTRDGNSPLHF,TGTGCCAGCAGCACCAGGGACGGCAATTCACCCCTCCACTTT
-,TRBV6-1,TRBJ1-1,-,CATSSFFPKRTEAFF,TGTGCCACCTCCAGCTTTTTCCCTAAGAGGACTGAAGCTTTCTTT
many,TRBV11-1,TRBJ2-2,-,CASSLRTTGELFF,TGTGCCAGCAGCCTAAGGACAACCGGGGAGCTGTTTTTT
-,TRBV7-6,TRBJ2-1,TRBD2,CASSLGEGLPYNEQFF,TGTGCCAGCAGCTTAGGGGAGGGACTACCCTACAATGAGCAGTTCTTC
many,TRBV12-5,TRBJ2-5,-,CASGLVFGETQYF,TGTGCTAGTGGTTTGGTTTTCGGAGAGACCCAGTACTTC
once,TRBV6-2/TRBV6-3,TRBJ2-7,TRBD2,CASSFLAGGAKRSYEQYF,TGTGCCAGCAGTTTCTTAGCGGGAGGAGCTAAGCGTTCCTACGAGCAGTACTTC
many,TRBV6-5,TRBJ2-2,-,CASSRTTNTGELFF,TGTGCCAGCAGCCGTACTACGAACACCGGGGAGCTGTTTTTT
many,TRBV20-1,TRBJ1-2,-,CSARKYSWDYGYTF,TGCAGTGCTAGGAAGTACTCCTGGGACTATGGCTACACCTTC
few,TRBV11-2,TRBJ2-3,-,CASSLEGGPLF,TGTGCCAGCAGCTTAGAAGGTGGACCCCTATTC
-,TRBV10-2,TRBJ2-1,-,CASSAGGRCLDEQFF,TGCGCCAGCAGTGCAGGGGGGAGGTGTTTGGATGAGCAGTTCTTC
-,TRBV19,TRBJ2-3,-,CASSASLGRDTQYF,TGTGCCAGCAGTGCTTCCCTGGGCAGGGATACGCAGTATTTT
many,TRBV7-3,TRBJ2-2,-,CASSFRLGTGELFF,TGTGCCAGCAGCTTCCGGCTAGGCACCGGGGAGCTGTTTTTT
many,TRBV3-1,TRBJ2-3,-,CASSQSHTDTQYF,TGTGCCAGCAGCCAAAGCCACACAGATACGCAGTATTTT